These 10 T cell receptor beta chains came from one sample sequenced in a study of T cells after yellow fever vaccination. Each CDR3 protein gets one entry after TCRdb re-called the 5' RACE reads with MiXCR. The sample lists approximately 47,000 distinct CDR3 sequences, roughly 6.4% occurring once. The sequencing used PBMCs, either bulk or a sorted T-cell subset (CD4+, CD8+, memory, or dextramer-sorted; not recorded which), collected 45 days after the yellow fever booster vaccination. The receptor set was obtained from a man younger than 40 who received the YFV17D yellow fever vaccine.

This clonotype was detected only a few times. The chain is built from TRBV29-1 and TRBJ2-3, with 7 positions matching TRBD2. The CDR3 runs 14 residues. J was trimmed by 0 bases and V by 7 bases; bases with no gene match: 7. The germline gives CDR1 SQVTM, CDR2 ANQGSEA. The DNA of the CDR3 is TGCAGCGAACGGGACTACGCTAGCACAGATACGCAGTATTTT. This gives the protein CSERDYASTDTQYF.

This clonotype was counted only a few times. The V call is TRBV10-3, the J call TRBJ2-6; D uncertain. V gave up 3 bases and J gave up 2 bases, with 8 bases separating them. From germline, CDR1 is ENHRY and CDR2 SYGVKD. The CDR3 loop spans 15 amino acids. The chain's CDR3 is CAISDGRTGANVLTF. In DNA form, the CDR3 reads TGTGCCATCAGTGACGGTAGAACTGGGGCCAACGTCCTGACTTTC.

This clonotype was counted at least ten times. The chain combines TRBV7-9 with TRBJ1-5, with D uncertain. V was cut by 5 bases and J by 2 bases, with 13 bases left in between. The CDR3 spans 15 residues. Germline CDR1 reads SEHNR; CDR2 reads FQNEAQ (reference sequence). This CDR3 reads CASSPSGVGNQPQHF. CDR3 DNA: TGTGCCAGCAGCCCAAGTGGGGTTGGCAATCAGCCCCAGCATTTT.

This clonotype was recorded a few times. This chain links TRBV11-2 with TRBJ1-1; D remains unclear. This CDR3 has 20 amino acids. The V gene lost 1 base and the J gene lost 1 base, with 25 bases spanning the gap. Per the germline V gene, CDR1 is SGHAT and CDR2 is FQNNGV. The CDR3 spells CASSLVFGRLGMVENTEAFF. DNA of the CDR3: TGTGCCAGCAGCTTAGTTTTCGGGAGACTAGGGATGGTGGAGAACACTGAAGCTTTCTTT.

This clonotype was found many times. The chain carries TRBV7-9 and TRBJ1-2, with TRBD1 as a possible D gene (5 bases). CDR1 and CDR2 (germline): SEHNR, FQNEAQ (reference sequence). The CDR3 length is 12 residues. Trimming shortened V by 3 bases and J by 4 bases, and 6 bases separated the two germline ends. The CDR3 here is CASSFTGYGYTF. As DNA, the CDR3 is TGTGCCAGCAGCTTTACAGGCTATGGCTACACCTTC.

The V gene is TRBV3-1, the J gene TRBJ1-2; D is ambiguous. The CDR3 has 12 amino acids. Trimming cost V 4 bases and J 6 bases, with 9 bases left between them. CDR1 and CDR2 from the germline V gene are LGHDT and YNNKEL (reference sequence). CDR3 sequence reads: CASSLGENGYTF. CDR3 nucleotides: TGTGCCAGCAGCCTAGGAGAGAATGGCTACACCTTC.

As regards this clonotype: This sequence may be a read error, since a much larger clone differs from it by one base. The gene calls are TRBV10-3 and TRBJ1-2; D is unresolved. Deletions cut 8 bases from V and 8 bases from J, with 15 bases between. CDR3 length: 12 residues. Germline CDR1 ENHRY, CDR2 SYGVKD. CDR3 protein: CAIGGFRCGYTF. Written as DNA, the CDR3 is TGTGCCATCGGTGGATTCCGATGCGGCTACACCTTC.

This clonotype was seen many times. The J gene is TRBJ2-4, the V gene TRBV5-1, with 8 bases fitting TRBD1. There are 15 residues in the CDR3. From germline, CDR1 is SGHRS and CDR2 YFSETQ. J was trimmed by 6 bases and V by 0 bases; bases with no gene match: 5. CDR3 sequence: CASSLEGTGINIQYF. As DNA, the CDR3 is TGCGCCAGCAGCTTGGAAGGGACAGGAATAAACATTCAGTACTTC. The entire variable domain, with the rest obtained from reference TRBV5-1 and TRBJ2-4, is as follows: KAGVTQTPRYLIKTRGQQVTLSCSPISGHRSVSWYQQTPGQGLQFLFEYFSETQRNKGNFPGRFSGRQFSNSRSEMNVSTLELGDSALYLCASSLEGTGINIQYFGAGTRLSVL.

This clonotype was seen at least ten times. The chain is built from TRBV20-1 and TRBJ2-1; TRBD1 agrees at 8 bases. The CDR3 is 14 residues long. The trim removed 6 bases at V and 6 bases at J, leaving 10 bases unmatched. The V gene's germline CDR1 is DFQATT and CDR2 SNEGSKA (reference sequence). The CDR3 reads CSAQAGQDFNEQFF. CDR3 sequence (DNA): TGCAGTGCCCAGGCGGGACAGGACTTCAATGAGCAGTTCTTC.

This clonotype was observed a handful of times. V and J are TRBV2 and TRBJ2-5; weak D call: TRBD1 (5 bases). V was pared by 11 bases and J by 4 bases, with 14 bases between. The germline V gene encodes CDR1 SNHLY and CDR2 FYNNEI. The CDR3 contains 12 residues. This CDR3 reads CAGTETAETQYF. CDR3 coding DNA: TGTGCCGGAACCGAGACAGCAGAGACCCAGTACTTC.